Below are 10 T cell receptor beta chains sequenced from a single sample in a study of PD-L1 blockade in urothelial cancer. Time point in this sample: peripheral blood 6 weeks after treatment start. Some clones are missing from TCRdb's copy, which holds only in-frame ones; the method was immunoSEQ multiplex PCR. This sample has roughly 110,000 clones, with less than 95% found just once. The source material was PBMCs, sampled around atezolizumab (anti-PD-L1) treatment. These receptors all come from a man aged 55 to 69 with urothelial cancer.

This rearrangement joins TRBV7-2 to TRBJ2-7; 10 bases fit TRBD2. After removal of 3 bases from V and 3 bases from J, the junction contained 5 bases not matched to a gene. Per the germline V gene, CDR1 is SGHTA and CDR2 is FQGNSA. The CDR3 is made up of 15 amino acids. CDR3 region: CASSFQRGGDYEQYF. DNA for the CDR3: TGTGCCAGCAGCTTCCAGCGGGGGGGCGACTACGAGCAGTACTTC. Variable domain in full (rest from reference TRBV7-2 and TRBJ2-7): GAGVSQSPSNKVTEKGKDVELRCDPISGHTALYWYRQSLGQGLEFLIYFQGNSAPDKSGLPSDRFSAERTGGSVSTLTIQRTQQEDSAVYLCASSFQRGGDYEQYFGPGTRLTVT.

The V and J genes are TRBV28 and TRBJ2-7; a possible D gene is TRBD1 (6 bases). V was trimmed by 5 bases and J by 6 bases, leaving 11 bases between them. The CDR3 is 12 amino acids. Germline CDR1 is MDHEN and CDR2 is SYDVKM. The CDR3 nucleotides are TGTGCCAGCAGTCCTCCAGGGGCCGAGCAGTACTTC. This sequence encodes CASSPPGAEQYF.

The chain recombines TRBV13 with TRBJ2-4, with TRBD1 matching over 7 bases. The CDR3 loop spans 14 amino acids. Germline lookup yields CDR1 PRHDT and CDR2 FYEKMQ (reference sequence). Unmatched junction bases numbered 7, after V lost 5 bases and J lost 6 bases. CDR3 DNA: TGTGCCAGCAGCATCCCGGGACAGAGAAACATTCAGTACTTC. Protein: CASSIPGQRNIQYF.

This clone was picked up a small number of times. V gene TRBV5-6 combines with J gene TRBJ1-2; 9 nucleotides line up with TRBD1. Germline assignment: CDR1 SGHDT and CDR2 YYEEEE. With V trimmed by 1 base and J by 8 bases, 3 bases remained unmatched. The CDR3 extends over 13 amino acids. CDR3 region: CASSLRTGVGYTF. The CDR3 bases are TGTGCCAGCAGCTTGCGGACAGGGGTCGGCTACACCTTC.

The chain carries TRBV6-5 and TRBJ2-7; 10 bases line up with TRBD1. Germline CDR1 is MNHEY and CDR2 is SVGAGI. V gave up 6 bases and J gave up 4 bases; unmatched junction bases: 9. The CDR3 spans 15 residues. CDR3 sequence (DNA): TGTGCCAGCAGCCTCCGGGACAGGGGTGGGTACGAGCAGTACTTC. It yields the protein CASSLRDRGGYEQYF.

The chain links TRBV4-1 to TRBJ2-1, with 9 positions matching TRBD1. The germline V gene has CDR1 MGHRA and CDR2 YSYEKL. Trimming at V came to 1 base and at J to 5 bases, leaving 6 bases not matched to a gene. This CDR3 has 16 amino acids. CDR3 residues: CASSQVGTGLDNEQFF. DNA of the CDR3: TGCGCCAGCAGCCAAGTGGGGACAGGGCTCGACAATGAGCAGTTCTTC.

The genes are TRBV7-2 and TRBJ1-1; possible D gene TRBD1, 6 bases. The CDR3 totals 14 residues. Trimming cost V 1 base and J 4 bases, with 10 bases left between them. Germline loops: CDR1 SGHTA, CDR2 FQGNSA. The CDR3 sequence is CASSLEAGVTEAFF. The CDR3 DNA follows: TGTGCCAGCAGCTTAGAGGCAGGGGTCACTGAAGCTTTCTTT.

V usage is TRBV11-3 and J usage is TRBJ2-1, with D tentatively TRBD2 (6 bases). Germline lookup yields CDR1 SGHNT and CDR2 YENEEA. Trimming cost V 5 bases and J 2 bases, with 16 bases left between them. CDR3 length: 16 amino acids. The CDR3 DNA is TGTGCCAGCAGCCGATCGGCGGGAACAACCTACAATGAGCAGTTCTTC. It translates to CASSRSAGTTYNEQFF.

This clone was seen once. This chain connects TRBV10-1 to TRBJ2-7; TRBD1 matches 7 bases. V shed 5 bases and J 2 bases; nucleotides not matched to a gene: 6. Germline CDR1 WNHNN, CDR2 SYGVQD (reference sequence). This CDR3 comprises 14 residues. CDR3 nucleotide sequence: TGCGCCAGCAGTCCCAGGGGGACAACCTACGAGCAGTACTTC. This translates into CASSPRGTTYEQYF.

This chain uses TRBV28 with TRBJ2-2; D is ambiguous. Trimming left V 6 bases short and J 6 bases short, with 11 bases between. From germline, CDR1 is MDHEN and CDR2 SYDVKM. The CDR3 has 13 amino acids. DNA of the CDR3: TGTGCCAGCAGCACCCCTCAGGCCGGGGAGCTGTTTTTT. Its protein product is CASSTPQAGELFF.